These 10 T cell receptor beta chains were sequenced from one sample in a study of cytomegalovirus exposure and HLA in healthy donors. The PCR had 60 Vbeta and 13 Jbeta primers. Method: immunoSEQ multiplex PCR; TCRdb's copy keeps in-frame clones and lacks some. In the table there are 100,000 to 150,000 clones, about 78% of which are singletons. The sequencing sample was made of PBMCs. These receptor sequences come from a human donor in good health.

CDR3 nucleotide sequence: TGCGCCAGCAGCTTGGAAGGGGCCCCCCTCTCCGAGCAGTACTTC. It specifies CASSLEGAPLSEQYF. The V gene is TRBV5-1, the J gene TRBJ2-7; possible D gene TRBD1, 5 bases. V dropped 0 bases and J dropped 6 bases, with 16 bases sitting between them. The CDR3 runs 15 residues. CDR1 and CDR2 from the germline V gene are SGHRS and YFSETQ.

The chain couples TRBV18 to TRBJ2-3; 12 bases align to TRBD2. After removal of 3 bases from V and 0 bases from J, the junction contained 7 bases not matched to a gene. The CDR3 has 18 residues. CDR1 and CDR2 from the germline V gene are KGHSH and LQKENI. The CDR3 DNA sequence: TGTGCCAGCTCACCTCTGACTAGCGGGGGACCTAGCACAGATACGCAGTATTTT. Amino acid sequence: CASSPLTSGGPSTDTQYF.

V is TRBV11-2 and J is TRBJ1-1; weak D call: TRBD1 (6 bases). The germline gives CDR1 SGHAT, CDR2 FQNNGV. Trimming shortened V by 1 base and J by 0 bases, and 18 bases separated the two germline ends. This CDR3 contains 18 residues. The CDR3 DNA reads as TGTGCCAGCAGCTTAGTCTTACAATATGGGGGCCTGAACACTGAAGCTTTCTTT. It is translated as CASSLVLQYGGLNTEAFF.

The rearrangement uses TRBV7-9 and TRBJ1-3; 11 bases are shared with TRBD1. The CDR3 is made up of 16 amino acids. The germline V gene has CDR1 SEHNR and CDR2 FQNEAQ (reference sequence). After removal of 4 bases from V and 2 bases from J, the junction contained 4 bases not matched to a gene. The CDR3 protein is CASSSGQGATGNTIYF. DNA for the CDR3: TGTGCCAGCAGCTCCGGACAGGGGGCGACTGGAAACACCATATATTTT.

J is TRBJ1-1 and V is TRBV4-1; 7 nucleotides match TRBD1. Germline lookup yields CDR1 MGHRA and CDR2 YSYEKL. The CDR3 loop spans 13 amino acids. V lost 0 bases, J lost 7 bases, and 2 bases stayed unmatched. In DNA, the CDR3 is TGCGCCAGCAGCCAAGATCGGGACAGTGAAGCTTTCTTT. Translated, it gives CASSQDRDSEAFF.

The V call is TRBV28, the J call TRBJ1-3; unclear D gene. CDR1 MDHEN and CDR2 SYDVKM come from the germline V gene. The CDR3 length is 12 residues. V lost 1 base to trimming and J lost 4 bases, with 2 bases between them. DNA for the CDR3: TGTGCCAGCAGTTTATCAGGAAACACCATATATTTT. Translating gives CASSLSGNTIYF.

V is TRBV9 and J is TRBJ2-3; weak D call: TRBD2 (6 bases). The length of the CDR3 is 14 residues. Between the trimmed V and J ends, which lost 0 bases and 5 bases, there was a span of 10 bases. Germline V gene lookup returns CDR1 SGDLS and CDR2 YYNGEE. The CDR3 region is CASSVDGRIDTQYF. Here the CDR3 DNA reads TGTGCCAGCAGCGTAGACGGGAGAATAGATACGCAGTATTTT.

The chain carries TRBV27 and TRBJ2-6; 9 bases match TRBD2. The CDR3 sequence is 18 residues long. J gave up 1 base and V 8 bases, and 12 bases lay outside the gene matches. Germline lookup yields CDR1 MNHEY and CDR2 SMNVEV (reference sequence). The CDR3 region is CASYRTSAKLSGANVLTF. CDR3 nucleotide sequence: TGTGCCAGCTACCGGACTAGCGCCAAGCTATCTGGGGCCAACGTCCTGACTTTC.

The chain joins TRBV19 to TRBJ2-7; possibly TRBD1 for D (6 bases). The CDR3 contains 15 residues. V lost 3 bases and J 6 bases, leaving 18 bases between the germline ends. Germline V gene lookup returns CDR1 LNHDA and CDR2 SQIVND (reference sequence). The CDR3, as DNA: TGTGCCAGTAGTATGAAGACTACAGGACAGAGCGAGCAGTACTTC. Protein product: CASSMKTTGQSEQYF.

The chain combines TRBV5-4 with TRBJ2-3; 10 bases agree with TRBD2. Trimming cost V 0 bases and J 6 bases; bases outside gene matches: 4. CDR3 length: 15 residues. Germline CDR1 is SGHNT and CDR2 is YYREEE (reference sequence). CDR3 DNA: TGTGCCAGCAGCTTGGCCAGCGGGAGGGTGGATACGCAGTATTTT. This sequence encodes CASSLASGRVDTQYF.